A single sample is the source of the 8 T cell receptor beta chains below, sequenced in a study of shared clonotypes between healthy human individuals. Data came from immunoSEQ multiplex PCR; TCRdb stores just in-frame clones and leaves some out. The table records about 2.4 million clones, approximately 93% of them present only once. Sequencing input: naive CD4+ T cells from PBMCs. The subset denotes: CD45RA+ positively selected. Receptors were obtained from a man aged 18 to 30 in good health. Some clones in this sample may be carry-over from other donors' samples.

About this clone: This specimen includes other DNA sequences encoding the same CDR3. CDR3 amino acids: CASSFGGELFF. DNA for the CDR3: TGCGCCAGCAGCTTCGGCGGGGAGCTGTTTTTT. The chain has TRBV5-1 and TRBJ2-2; D unclear. The CDR3 has 11 residues. Looked up from germline, CDR1 is SGHRS and CDR2 is YFSETQ. Deletions cut 2 bases from V and 7 bases from J, with 3 bases between.

This rearrangement joins TRBV6-5 to TRBJ1-3; TRBD1 matches 10 bases. V gave up 0 bases and J gave up 4 bases; unmatched junction bases: 3. The CDR3 has 16 residues. Per germline, CDR1 MNHEY and CDR2 SVGAGI. The CDR3 here is CASSYSGQGIGNTIYF. CDR3 coding DNA: TGTGCCAGCAGTTACTCGGGACAGGGGATAGGAAACACCATATATTTT.

The rearrangement joins TRBV28 to TRBJ2-3; maybe TRBD2 (6 bases). Germline V lookup: CDR1 MDHEN, CDR2 SYDVKM. V dropped 3 bases and J dropped 1 base, with 17 bases sitting between them. This CDR3 comprises 17 residues. DNA for the CDR3: TGTGCCAGCAGTTTTCGGCCCGGGAGAAGGGGCACAGATACGCAGTATTTT. Amino acid sequence: CASSFRPGRRGTDTQYF. The entire variable domain, with the rest obtained from reference TRBV28 and TRBJ2-3, is as follows: DVKVTQSSRYLVKRTGEKVFLECVQDMDHENMFWYRQDPGLGLRLIYFSYDVKMKEKGDIPEGYSVSREKKERFSLILESASTNQTSMYLCASSFRPGRRGTDTQYFGPGTRLTVL.

This chain uses TRBV30 with TRBJ2-1; D remains ambiguous. The germline V gene encodes CDR1 GTSNPN and CDR2 SVGIG (reference sequence). The V end lost 2 bases, the J end lost 0 bases, and 14 bases lay between the germline ends. The length of the CDR3 is 16 residues. The CDR3 nucleotides are TGTGCCTGGAGTAAAGATCCCTTGGCCTCCTACAATGAGCAGTTCTTC. This sequence encodes CAWSKDPLASYNEQFF. Drawing the rest from reference TRBV30 and TRBJ2-1, the complete variable domain is SQTIHQWPATLVQPVGSPLSLECTVEGTSNPNLYWYRQAAGRGLQLLFYSVGIGQISSEVPQNLSASRPQDRQFILSSKKLLLSDSGFYLCAWSKDPLASYNEQFFGPGTRLTVL.

DNA for the CDR3: TGTGCCAGCAGTGAAGCCCAAGGACTAGCAGGCATTCAGTACTTC. This sequence encodes CASSEAQGLAGIQYF. The chain uses TRBV6-1 and TRBJ2-4; 8 positions match TRBD2. V shed 0 bases and J 9 bases; nucleotides not matched to a gene: 7. The CDR3 length is 15 residues. Germline V lookup: CDR1 MNHNS, CDR2 SASEGT.

CDR3 protein: CASSPRGAGNYGYTF. As DNA, the CDR3 is TGTGCCAGCAGTCCCAGGGGGGCGGGAAACTATGGCTACACCTTC. The chain combines TRBV28 with TRBJ1-2, with 7 bases matching TRBD1. Looked up from germline, CDR1 is MDHEN and CDR2 is SYDVKM. This CDR3 contains 15 residues. The junction had 8 bases not matched to a gene; V was cut back by 5 bases and J by 2 bases.

J is TRBJ2-7 and V is TRBV9, with D perhaps TRBD2 (6 bases). CDR1 SGDLS and CDR2 YYNGEE come from the germline V gene. Trimming took off 4 bases at V and 2 bases at J, with 16 bases between the two ends. There are 15 residues in the CDR3. CDR3 protein: CASSPRDSGPYEQYF. CDR3 bases: TGTGCCAGCAGCCCCCGGGATAGCGGACCCTACGAGCAGTACTTC. The variable domain in full, with the rest retrieved from reference TRBV9 and TRBJ2-7, is DSGVTQTPKHLITATGQRVTLRCSPRSGDLSVYWYQQSLDQGLQFLIQYYNGEERAKGNILERFSAQQFPDLHSELNLSSLELGDSALYFCASSPRDSGPYEQYFGPGTRLTVT.

The genes are TRBV28 and TRBJ1-2; no clear D gene. CDR1 MDHEN and CDR2 SYDVKM come from the germline V gene. The ends were cut back, 5 bases at V and 8 bases at J, with 15 bases in the middle. The CDR3 contains 13 residues. The CDR3 protein is CASSPAVRGGYTF. The CDR3 DNA reads as TGTGCCAGCAGTCCCGCGGTACGAGGAGGCTACACCTTC.